The rows below give T cell receptor beta chains drawn from one sample of a study of cytomegalovirus exposure and HLA in healthy donors. TCRdb's table, derived via immunoSEQ multiplex PCR, lists solely in-frame clones and lacks some. The table records about 84,000 clones, 63% of them present only once. Sequencing was done on a sample of PBMCs. These receptors all stem from a woman between 40 and 55 years old in good health and CMV-seropositive. The CDR3 runs from the conserved cysteine through the conserved F or W. A D gene is named only where the DNA matches it firmly. Expanded clones get a size class; other rows say once, few or many, or leave the size out.

>few|TRBJ2-7|TRBD1|TRBV7-9
TGTGCCAGCAGCGGGACAGGGTCCTACGAGCAGTACTTC
CASSGTGSYEQYF
>.|TRBJ2-1|TRBD2|TRBV7-9
TGTGCCAGCAGCTCCATAGCGGGAGGGTACAATGAGCAGTTCTTC
CASSSIAGGYNEQFF
>.|TRBJ2-7|TRBD1|TRBV14
TGTGCCAGCAGTCGACAGGGGGGCCGGGGGCTCGAGCAGTACTTC
CASSRQGGRGLEQYF
>.|TRBJ1-5|.|TRBV11-2
TGTGCCAGCAGGGACCGTGGAGGAGCGTTTCAGCCCCAGCATTTT
CASRDRGGAFQPQHF
>.|TRBJ2-3|TRBD1|TRBV30
TGTGCCTGGAGAATTGGTGACAGGGTTAGAGATACGCAGTATTTT
CAWRIGDRVRDTQYF
>few|TRBJ1-5|.|TRBV2
TGTGCCACCGGACGGGACACCGGCAATCAGCCCCAGCATTTT
CATGRDTGNQPQHF
>medium-sized|TRBJ2-2|.|TRBV12-5
TGTGCTAGTGGCGTGGAGGGCGGGGAGCTGTTTTTT
CASGVEGGELFF
>.|TRBJ2-1|.|TRBV5-1
TGCGCCAGCAGCTTGGGACGTTCCGAGGAACGAGGAAAGCAGTTCTTC
CASSLGRSEERGKQFF
>.|TRBJ2-2|TRBD2|TRBV7-2
TGTGCCAGCAGCTCACCTACTAGCGGGGCTATCACCGGGGAGCTGTTTTTT
CASSSPTSGAITGELFF
>.|TRBJ1-1|.|TRBV28
TGTGCCAGCAGTTTAAGACTTCTGAACACTGAAGCTTTCTTT
CASSLRLLNTEAFF
>.|TRBJ2-5|.|TRBV27
TGTGCCACCGCATCGTGGGAGGCCCAAGAGACCCAGTACTTC
CATASWEAQETQYF
>few|TRBJ2-6|.|TRBV30
TGTGCCTGGAGTGGTACTGGGGCCAACGTCCTGACTTTC
CAWSGTGANVLTF
>.|TRBJ1-4|.|TRBV2
TGTGCCAGCCGGGATCCGAATGAAAAACTGTTTTTT
CASRDPNEKLFF
>once|TRBJ2-3|.|TRBV4-1
TGCGCCAGCAGCCAGAGGGGGTTTTTTACAGATACGCAGTATTTT
CASSQRGFFTDTQYF
>few|TRBJ2-7|TRBD1|TRBV27
TGTGCCAGCAGTCCCCGACAGGGGGGGACCCGCGGGCAGTACTTC
CASSPRQGGTRGQYF
>.|TRBJ1-2|TRBD1|TRBV6-1
TGTGCCAGCAGTGGTGGAGACAGGGCGGGTTTGTATGGCTACACCTTC
CASSGGDRAGLYGYTF
>.|TRBJ2-7|TRBD2|TRBV27
TGTGCCAGCAGTTTATCGCAGGGACTAGACTCCTACGAGCAGTACTTC
CASSLSQGLDSYEQYF
>.|TRBJ1-1|TRBD1|TRBV19
TGTGCCAGTACCTCACAGGGGGGGAACACTGAAGCTTTCTTT
CASTSQGGNTEAFF
>few|TRBJ2-7|TRBD2|TRBV18
TGTGCCAGCTCACTTCTAGCGGGAGATGATGTCGAGCAGTACTTC
CASSLLAGDDVEQYF
>.|TRBJ2-7|TRBD2|TRBV7-9
TGTGCCAGCAGCTTAAGCGGGGGGTTAGGTTACGAGCAGTACTTC
CASSLSGGLGYEQYF
>.|TRBJ1-2|TRBD1|TRBV5-6
TGTGCCAGCAGCTTTTTCCGGGACAGGGGATCTGGGCGCTATGGCTACACCTTC
CASSFFRDRGSGRYGYTF
>.|TRBJ2-7|.|TRBV11-2
TGTGCCAGCAGCTGGACCTGGAGAGGGAACGAGCAGTACTTC
CASSWTWRGNEQYF
>few|TRBJ2-7|TRBD1|TRBV5-5
TGTGCCAGCAGCTTGGCCGGGACAGGGCCCTACGAGCAGTACTTC
CASSLAGTGPYEQYF
>.|TRBJ2-1|TRBD2|TRBV6-1
TGTGCCAGCCAGTTGGCGGGAGAAGTAAATGAGCAGTTCTTC
CASQLAGEVNEQFF
>.|TRBJ1-5|.|TRBV30
TGTGCCTGGGGTACAGGGAATCAGCCCCAGCATTTT
CAWGTGNQPQHF
>.|TRBJ2-2|.|TRBV6-6
TGTGCCAGCAGCCGACTGGAGACCGGGGAGCTGTTTTTT
CASSRLETGELFF
>.|TRBJ2-3|TRBD1|TRBV23-1
TGCGCCAGCAGTCAATCTATTAAGGGGGCGCCAGGAATAACAGATACGCAGTATTTT
CASSQSIKGAPGITDTQYF
>.|TRBJ1-3|.|TRBV28
TGTGCCAGCAGTTTAGAGACATTTAGAGTCTCTGGAAACACCATATATTTT
CASSLETFRVSGNTIYF
>.|TRBJ2-3|TRBD2|TRBV2
TGTGCCAGCAGTCCCTATGATCCGGGAGGGGTTGATACGCAGTATTTT
CASSPYDPGGVDTQYF
>few|TRBJ2-3|TRBD2|TRBV6-1
TGTGCCAGCGAAACTAGCGGGTCAGATACGCAGTATTTT
CASETSGSDTQYF
>few|TRBJ2-7|.|TRBV5-1
TGCGCCAGCAGCTCCACGCCCCAGGGGCGCGAGCAGTACTTC
CASSSTPQGREQYF
>few|TRBJ2-2|TRBD1|TRBV9
TGTGCCAGCAGCGTAGGTTTAGGGGGCGCGAGAACCGGGGAGCTGTTTTTT
CASSVGLGGARTGELFF
>few|TRBJ1-2|.|TRBV5-1
TGCGCCAGCAGCTTGGACTCAATGAACTATGGCTACACCTTC
CASSLDSMNYGYTF
>.|TRBJ2-3|TRBD2|TRBV19
TGTGCCAGTAGTAAAGGTCGGGTAGCGGGGTTCACAGATACGCAGTATTTT
CASSKGRVAGFTDTQYF
>.|TRBJ1-2|.|TRBV19
TGTGCCAGTAGTATATTAAGAGGGCTGCATGGCTACACCTTC
CASSILRGLHGYTF
>once|TRBJ1-1|TRBD1|TRBV29-1
TGCAGCGTTGAAGGGGGACAGAGGGGCCAGGCTTTCTTT
CSVEGGQRGQAFF
>.|TRBJ2-1|.|TRBV19
TGTGCCAGTAGTATTATCGGGAACCCCTACAATGAGCAGTTCTTC
CASSIIGNPYNEQFF
>.|TRBJ2-3|.|TRBV7-2
TGTGCCAGCAGCTTAGAGGGAGAGAGTACGCAGTATTTT
CASSLEGESTQYF
>.|TRBJ2-5|TRBD1|TRBV9
TGTGCCAGCAGCGTCTGGGGGTCAGGGGGCGAGACCCAGTACTTC
CASSVWGSGGETQYF
>few|TRBJ2-1|TRBD1|TRBV18
TGTGCCAGCTCACCAGGGAATGGTCAGACAGGGGCGAATGAGCAGTTCTTC
CASSPGNGQTGANEQFF
>once|TRBJ2-7|TRBD1|TRBV19
TGTGCCAGTAGTATGATAGGGGGCACGATTAACGAGCAGTACTTC
CASSMIGGTINEQYF
>few|TRBJ1-4|.|TRBV6-5
TGTGCCAGCAGTCAGACAGCAACTAATGAAAAACTGTTTTTT
CASSQTATNEKLFF
>once|TRBJ1-2|TRBD1|TRBV7-9
TGTGCCAGCAGCCCCCCGGGACAGGGGAGTTGGGGTGGCTACACCTTC
CASSPPGQGSWGGYTF
>.|TRBJ2-1|TRBD2|TRBV7-2
TGTGCCAGCAGCTCCCCTAGCGGGAGTATCGGTAATGAGCAGTTCTTC
CASSSPSGSIGNEQFF
>.|TRBJ2-1|TRBD2|TRBV7-6
TGTGCCAGCAGCTTAGGACTAGCGGGGAACAATGAGCAGTTCTTC
CASSLGLAGNNEQFF
>.|TRBJ2-3|.|TRBV9
TGTGCCAGCAGCGAGGTTAAGGTTTACGGGTCAGATACGCAGTATTTT
CASSEVKVYGSDTQYF
>.|TRBJ2-1|TRBD2|TRBV18
TGTGCCAGCTCACCACCAGGACTAGCGGGGATCTCCTACAATGAGCAGTTCTTC
CASSPPGLAGISYNEQFF
>.|TRBJ2-7|.|TRBV28
TGTGCCAGCAGTTTAGGAGGGCGAAGCTCCTACGAGCAGTACTTC
CASSLGGRSSYEQYF
>.|TRBJ2-3|TRBD1|TRBV7-9
TGTGCCAGCAGCGCGGGACAGGTTCTCACAGATACGCAGTATTTT
CASSAGQVLTDTQYF
>few|TRBJ1-2|TRBD1|TRBV4-3
TGCGCCAGCAGCCTACGGGACAGGGAGGATGGCTACACCTTC
CASSLRDREDGYTF
>.|TRBJ1-2|.|TRBV10-3
TGTGCCATCAGTTCGGACTGGGGAAAAGGCTACACCTTC
CAISSDWGKGYTF
>.|TRBJ1-4|.|TRBV2
TGTGCCAGCAGAGCAGGGGAGGGCGGTGAAAAACTGTTTTTT
CASRAGEGGEKLFF
>.|TRBJ2-7|.|TRBV4-1
TGCGCCAGCAGCCTAGCCCGTTTAGGCGAGCAGTACTTC
CASSLARLGEQYF
>few|TRBJ2-1|.|TRBV7-2
TGTGCCAGCAGCCAGTGGGGCCAGCGGGTCGGGGAGCAGTTCTTC
CASSQWGQRVGEQFF
>.|TRBJ1-2|TRBD1|TRBV7-9
TGTGCCAGCAGCCAAGCGATTAGACAGGGCGGAGGGGGCTACACCTTC
CASSQAIRQGGGGYTF
>.|TRBJ1-2|TRBD1|TRBV30
TGTGCCTGGAGGGCCGGACAGGGGACTCATGGCTACACCTTC
CAWRAGQGTHGYTF